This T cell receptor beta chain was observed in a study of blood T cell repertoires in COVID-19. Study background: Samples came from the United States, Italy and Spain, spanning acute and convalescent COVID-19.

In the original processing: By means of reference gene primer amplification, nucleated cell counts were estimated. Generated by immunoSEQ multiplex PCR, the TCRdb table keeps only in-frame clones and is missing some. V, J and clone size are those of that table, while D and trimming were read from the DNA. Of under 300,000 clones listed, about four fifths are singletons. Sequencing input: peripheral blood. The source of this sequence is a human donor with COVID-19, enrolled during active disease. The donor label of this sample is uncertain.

The CDR3 loop is CASSSLLVSYEQYF. As DNA, the CDR3 is TGTGCCAGCAGCTCCTTACTAGTCTCCTACGAGCAGTACTTC. The chain couples TRBV5-6 to TRBJ2-7, with D maybe TRBD2 (5 bases). V dropped 3 bases and J dropped 0 bases, with 10 bases sitting between them. The CDR3 covers 14 residues. From germline, CDR1 is SGHDT and CDR2 YYEEEE.